One and the same sample provided the 2 T cell receptor beta chains below, sequenced in a study of control samples from healthy donors and cancer patients. Measured with immunoSEQ multiplex PCR; TCRdb has only the in-frame clones, and not every one. The data show approximately 69,000 clones, approximately 89% seen once. The sequenced sample consisted of PBMCs. These receptors were taken from a man in his fifties or sixties with colorectal cancer.

The chain employs TRBV11-2 and TRBJ2-3; a possible D gene is TRBD1 (6 bases). Trimming left V 5 bases short and J 0 bases short, with 15 bases between. Germline-derived CDR1 and CDR2 are SGHAT and FQNNGV. There are 16 residues in the CDR3. The CDR3 reads CASSHGQSPSTDTQYF. The CDR3 nucleotides read TGTGCCAGCAGCCATGGACAGTCCCCTAGCACAGATACGCAGTATTTT.

V usage is TRBV4-1 and J usage is TRBJ2-5; no firm D call. This CDR3 spans 17 amino acids. Germline loops: CDR1 MGHRA, CDR2 YSYEKL. Trimming shortened V by 0 bases and J by 2 bases, and 16 bases separated the two germline ends. This CDR3 is CASSQDRERASQETQYF. In nucleotides, the CDR3 is TGCGCCAGCAGCCAAGATAGGGAAAGGGCAAGTCAAGAGACCCAGTACTTC.